The 18 T cell receptor beta chains below were found in one sample sequenced in a study of blood T cell repertoires in COVID-19. TCRdb keeps only in-frame clones here, not all; method: immunoSEQ multiplex PCR. The repertoire holds around 130,000 clones, with about 86% as singletons. The sequencing input was peripheral blood. These receptors originate from a woman aged 45-60 years who had recovered from COVID-19.

CDR3 amino acids: CASSFAGTHQETQYF. Written as DNA, the CDR3 is TGTGCCAGCAGCTTCGCCGGGACTCACCAAGAGACCCAGTACTTC. The chain carries TRBV7-2 and TRBJ2-5; D is perhaps TRBD2 (6 bases). The CDR3 loop spans 15 amino acids. The V gene's germline CDR1 is SGHTA and CDR2 FQGNSA. V was cut by 3 bases and J by 0 bases, with 11 bases left in between.

V and J are TRBV6-1 and TRBJ1-2; D uncertain. Germline CDR1 reads MNHNS; CDR2 reads SASEGT. The CDR3 runs 13 residues. Trimming shortened V by 0 bases and J by 4 bases, and 6 bases separated the two germline ends. The CDR3 region is CASSEARLYGYTF. The CDR3 nucleotides are TGTGCCAGCAGTGAAGCCCGACTCTATGGCTACACCTTC.

V and J are TRBV5-6 and TRBJ2-3; TRBD1 might be the D (6 bases). The germline V gene has CDR1 SGHDT and CDR2 YYEEEE. The V end lost 3 bases, the J end lost 6 bases, and 17 bases lay between the germline ends. CDR3 size: 15 residues. CDR3 DNA sequence: TGTGCCAGCAGCTCTGTAGGCCAGGGGCGGGATACGCAGTATTTT. Its translation: CASSSVGQGRDTQYF.

The chain joins TRBV19 to TRBJ2-2; TRBD2 might be the D (6 bases). Germline V gives CDR1 LNHDA, CDR2 SQIVND (reference sequence). This CDR3 contains 14 residues. The ends were cut back, 7 bases at V and 6 bases at J, with 15 bases in the middle. CDR3 amino acids: CASMRAGGPGELFF. The CDR3 DNA follows: TGTGCCAGTATGAGGGCCGGAGGGCCCGGGGAGCTGTTTTTT.

This clone appeared once. The rearrangement joins TRBV27 to TRBJ2-7, with D possibly matching TRBD1 (5 bases). This CDR3 is 13 amino acids long. CDR1 is MNHEY, CDR2 SMNVEV, per germline (reference sequence). V lost 1 base, J lost 7 bases, and 11 bases lay in between. The CDR3 sequence: CASSLYNSGEQYF. The CDR3, as DNA: TGTGCCAGCAGTTTATATAACTCAGGGGAGCAGTACTTC.

This sequence joins TRBV18 and TRBJ2-2; 8 bases line up with TRBD1. Germline V gives CDR1 KGHSH, CDR2 LQKENI. There are 16 residues in the CDR3. After removal of 0 bases from V and 4 bases from J, the junction contained 4 bases not matched to a gene. The CDR3 loop reads CASSPPSTGGTGELFF. DNA for the CDR3: TGTGCCAGCTCACCACCGAGCACAGGGGGCACCGGGGAGCTGTTTTTT. The whole variable domain, remainder taken from reference TRBV18 and TRBJ2-2, is NAGVMQNPRHLVRRRGQEARLRCSPMKGHSHVYWYRQLPEEGLKFMVYLQKENIIDESGMPKERFSAEFPKEGPSILRIQQVVRGDSAAYFCASSPPSTGGTGELFFGEGSRLTVL.

The chain employs TRBV7-3 and TRBJ2-1; TRBD2 might be the D (6 bases). The length of the CDR3 is 14 residues. Germline V gene sequence: CDR1 SGHTA, CDR2 FQGTGA. Trimming took 5 bases from V and 4 from J, leaving 12 bases between them. This CDR3 reads CASSPGVIYNEQFF. Written as DNA, the CDR3 is TGTGCCAGCAGCCCGGGGGTTATTTACAATGAGCAGTTCTTC.

The gene calls are TRBV9 and TRBJ2-5; 7 bases fit TRBD2. J lost 1 base, V lost 0 bases, and 3 bases had no gene match. CDR3 length: 15 amino acids. The germline gives CDR1 SGDLS, CDR2 YYNGEE. Here the CDR3 DNA reads TGTGCCAGCAGCGTAGGCGGGAGCCCCCAAGAGACCCAGTACTTC. Translating it yields CASSVGGSPQETQYF.

This sequence joins TRBV29-1 and TRBJ2-5; TRBD1 is a possible D gene (6 bases). V lost 5 bases to trimming and J lost 4 bases, with 8 bases between them. The CDR3 spans 11 residues. CDR1 is SQVTM and CDR2 is ANQGSEA in the germline V gene. In DNA form, the CDR3 reads TGCAGCGTTCTCAGGGGAGAGACCCAGTACTTC. Translation: CSVLRGETQYF. The complete variable domain, with remaining parts taken from reference TRBV29-1 and TRBJ2-5, reads SAVISQKPSRDICQRGTSLTIQCQVDSQVTMMFWYRQQPGQSLTLIATANQGSEATYESGFVIDKFPISRPNLTFSTLTVSNMSPEDSSIYLCSVLRGETQYFGPGTRLLVL.

V usage is TRBV5-4 and J usage is TRBJ2-6, with 7 bases identical to TRBD2. V trimming: 10 bases; J trimming: 4 bases; junction bases outside the gene matches: 11. Germline values: CDR1 SGHNT, CDR2 YYREEE (reference sequence). CDR3 size: 15 residues. The chain's CDR3 is CAGGAGVSGANVLTF. The CDR3 DNA sequence: TGTGCCGGTGGCGCGGGGGTATCAGGGGCCAACGTCCTGACTTTC.

The rearrangement uses TRBV29-1 and TRBJ1-1; TRBD1 is a possible D gene (5 bases). CDR3 size: 15 residues. V was clipped by 4 bases and J by 1 base, with 16 bases between them. CDR1 and CDR2 from the germline V gene are SQVTM and ANQGSEA. CDR3 sequence: CSVVGLGGPNTEAFF. The CDR3 coding sequence is TGCAGCGTTGTGGGACTCGGGGGACCGAACACTGAAGCTTTCTTT. The variable domain in full, with the rest retrieved from reference TRBV29-1 and TRBJ1-1, is SAVISQKPSRDICQRGTSLTIQCQVDSQVTMMFWYRQQPGQSLTLIATANQGSEATYESGFVIDKFPISRPNLTFSTLTVSNMSPEDSSIYLCSVVGLGGPNTEAFFGQGTRLTVV.

This sequence joins TRBV5-1 and TRBJ1-5; no firm D call. Trimming pared 6 bases from V and 3 bases from J, leaving 13 bases between. This CDR3 is 14 amino acids long. Germline V gene sequence: CDR1 SGHRS, CDR2 YFSETQ. CDR3 residues: CASKSEQNNQPQHF. In DNA form, the CDR3 reads TGCGCCAGCAAGTCTGAACAGAACAATCAGCCCCAGCATTTT.

The gene calls are TRBV12-3 or TRBV12-4 and TRBJ2-7; 9 bases agree with TRBD1. V gave up 6 bases and J gave up 4 bases; unmatched junction bases: 4. This CDR3 has 13 amino acids. CDR3 loop: CASRSTGGYEQYF. The CDR3 DNA sequence: TGTGCCAGCAGGTCGACAGGGGGGTACGAGCAGTACTTC.

This clone was picked up a small number of times. This chain connects TRBV28 to TRBJ1-3; D possibly corresponds to TRBD1 (5 bases). Germline V gene lookup returns CDR1 MDHEN and CDR2 SYDVKM. The germline V and J ends were trimmed by 1 base and 0 bases, with 7 bases remaining between them. The CDR3 consists of 15 residues. CDR3 region: CASSLSGHSGNTIYF. For the CDR3, the DNA is TGTGCCAGCAGTTTATCCGGACACTCTGGAAACACCATATATTTT.

This clone is a singleton in its sample. J is TRBJ1-4 and V is TRBV30, with 9 bases aligning to TRBD1. The CDR3 extends over 16 amino acids. Germline assignment: CDR1 GTSNPN and CDR2 SVGIG (reference sequence). With V trimmed by 2 bases and J by 5 bases, 9 bases remained unmatched. The DNA of the CDR3 is TGTGCCTGGAGTCCCAGAGGTGGACAGGGGAATGAAAAACTGTTTTTT. This sequence encodes CAWSPRGGQGNEKLFF.

CDR3: CASSLQGAIETQYF. The CDR3 DNA is TGCGCCAGCAGCTTACAGGGTGCGATAGAGACCCAGTACTTC. The chain is built from TRBV5-1 and TRBJ2-5, with D tentatively TRBD1 (6 bases). The germline V gene has CDR1 SGHRS and CDR2 YFSETQ. The CDR3 is 14 amino acids. Between the trimmed V and J ends, which lost 2 bases and 4 bases, there was a span of 12 bases. Complete variable domain (other parts from reference TRBV5-1 and TRBJ2-5): KAGVTQTPRYLIKTRGQQVTLSCSPISGHRSVSWYQQTPGQGLQFLFEYFSETQRNKGNFPGRFSGRQFSNSRSEMNVSTLELGDSALYLCASSLQGAIETQYFGPGTRLLVL.

The chain couples TRBV15 to TRBJ2-7, with D maybe TRBD2 (6 bases). The CDR3 has 15 residues. The V gene lost 3 bases and the J gene lost 3 bases, with 15 bases spanning the gap. CDR1 and CDR2 from the germline V gene are LNHNV and YYDKDF (reference sequence). DNA of the CDR3: TGTGCCACCAGCAGCGGGCGCGGGGCTAACTACGAGCAGTACTTC. As protein: CATSSGRGANYEQYF. Full variable domain (outside the CDR3, taken from reference TRBV15 and TRBJ2-7): DAMVIQNPRYQVTQFGKPVTLSCSQTLNHNVMYWYQQKSSQAPKLLFHYYDKDFNNEADTPDNFQSRRPNTSFCFLDIRSPGLGDTAMYLCATSSGRGANYEQYFGPGTRLTVT.

The chain carries TRBV29-1 and TRBJ2-3; 8 bases agree with TRBD2. The CDR3 contains 13 residues. The germline V gene has CDR1 SQVTM and CDR2 ANQGSEA. The junction had 3 bases not matched to a gene; V was cut back by 6 bases and J by 1 base. CDR3 loop: CSVRAGGTDTQYF. DNA of the CDR3: TGCAGCGTAAGAGCGGGGGGCACAGATACGCAGTATTTT.